The rows below give T cell receptor beta chains drawn from one sample of a study of cytomegalovirus exposure and HLA in healthy donors. The data were produced by immunoSEQ multiplex PCR, yet TCRdb's version contains in-frame clones alone and is incomplete. The table records some 86,000 clones, 70% to 80% of them present only once. What was sequenced was PBMCs. The receptors derive from a woman between 40 and 50 years old in good health and CMV-seropositive. Each CDR3 is given with its conserved first and last residue. The order of the fields is D gene, V gene, clone size, J gene, CDR3 DNA, CDR3 protein. The D gene is left open where the match is weak. Not every row has a clone size; where given, it reads once, few, many or a size class.

>NA|TRBV18|NA|TRBJ1-1
TGTGCCAGCTCGCTAACGTCCCTTGGTTCGAACACTGAAGCTTTCTTT
CASSLTSLGSNTEAFF
>NA|TRBV7-2|few|TRBJ2-7
TGTGCCAGCAGCTCCCCCGCGGAATCGCACTACGAGCAGTACTTC
CASSSPAESHYEQYF
>TRBD1|TRBV15|NA|TRBJ1-4
TGTGCCACCAGCAGTCTGGGACAGGGAACTGAAAAACTGTTTTTT
CATSSLGQGTEKLFF
>NA|TRBV19|once|TRBJ2-3
TGTGCCAGTAGTTCCCGGGGTAGCACAGATACGCAGTATTTT
CASSSRGSTDTQYF
>NA|TRBV10-2|NA|TRBJ1-6
TGCGCCAGCAGTGTTTCTGATAATTCACCCCTCCACTTT
CASSVSDNSPLHF
>NA|TRBV4-3|NA|TRBJ1-1
TGCGCCAGCAGCCAAGAGGGGGGTGGGGTAGCTTTCTTT
CASSQEGGGVAFF
>NA|TRBV7-3|NA|TRBJ1-1
TGTGCCAGCAGCGCAGGGGCAGGGGCCAACACTGAAGCTTTCTTT
CASSAGAGANTEAFF
>TRBD2|TRBV5-1|NA|TRBJ2-7
TGCGCCAGCAGCTTGGGTAGCGGGAGTATCTACGAGCAGTACTTC
CASSLGSGSIYEQYF
>NA|TRBV27|NA|TRBJ1-2
TGTGCCAGCAGTCCACCGGGGACACGTTATGGCTACACCTTC
CASSPPGTRYGYTF
>NA|TRBV4-2|NA|TRBJ2-7
TGTGCCAGCAGCCAAGATCCGGCAGGCATAGGCTACGAGCAGTACTTC
CASSQDPAGIGYEQYF
>NA|TRBV11-2|NA|TRBJ2-7
TGTGCCGAAGGACAGCTCGGCGAGCAGTACTTC
CAEGQLGEQYF
>NA|TRBV5-6|few|TRBJ1-4
TGTGCCAGCAGCTTGGACAATAATGAAAAACTGTTTTTT
CASSLDNNEKLFF
>NA|TRBV27|NA|TRBJ1-1
TGTGCCAGCAGTTTATTAGCCCGGATGAACACTGAAGCTTTCTTT
CASSLLARMNTEAFF
>NA|TRBV6-4|NA|TRBJ2-7
TGTGCCAGCAGTGAGGGCCCGGCAAGTCAGCAGTACTTC
CASSEGPASQQYF
>TRBD2|TRBV5-1|NA|TRBJ2-1
TGCGCCAGCAGCTTGGGTAGCGGGACGGAGCAGTTCTTC
CASSLGSGTEQFF
>NA|TRBV6-5|NA|TRBJ2-7
TGTGCCAGCAGTACCCCCGGGAGAGGCCCGGGCGAGCAGTACTTC
CASSTPGRGPGEQYF
>TRBD1|TRBV6-6|NA|TRBJ2-4
TGTGCCAGCAGATCGACGGGACAGACCAAAAACATTCAGTACTTC
CASRSTGQTKNIQYF
>TRBD1|TRBV28|NA|TRBJ2-4
TGTGCCAGCAGTATCGACAGGGGGCGTTACCCTAACATTCAGTACTTC
CASSIDRGRYPNIQYF
>NA|TRBV14|NA|TRBJ2-1
TGTGCCAGCAGCCACGAACTAGCCAATGAGCAGTTCTTC
CASSHELANEQFF
>TRBD1|TRBV2|NA|TRBJ2-2
TGTGCCAGCAGCTACCGGGACAGGGGGAAAGGAGCGTCCGGGGAGCTGTTTTTT
CASSYRDRGKGASGELFF
>NA|TRBV2|few|TRBJ1-1
TGTGCCAGCAGTGAATCCCCGTCAGCTTTCTTT
CASSESPSAFF
>TRBD1|TRBV6-5|NA|TRBJ2-5
TGTGCCAGCAGTTACGGGGGGACAGGGGGAGCAGAGACCCAGTACTTC
CASSYGGTGGAETQYF
>TRBD2|TRBV6-4|NA|TRBJ2-2
TGTGCCAGCAGAGAATCTAGCGGGACCAACACCGGGGAGCTGTTTTTT
CASRESSGTNTGELFF
>TRBD2|TRBV2|once|TRBJ2-7
TGTGCCAGCAGTGAGCGGGAGGGCCTCAACGAGCAGTACTTC
CASSEREGLNEQYF
>NA|TRBV10-3|few|TRBJ1-6
TGTGCCATCAGTCCAACAGGGAACTCACCCCTCCACTTT
CAISPTGNSPLHF
>TRBD1|TRBV19|few|TRBJ1-3
TGTGCCAGTACCGGGACAGGGGGCAGCGGCGGAAACACCATATATTTT
CASTGTGGSGGNTIYF
>NA|TRBV7-2|many|TRBJ1-2
TGTGCCAGCAGCTTAGCGGGGACACACTATGGCTACACCTTC
CASSLAGTHYGYTF
>TRBD1|TRBV25-1|NA|TRBJ1-4
TGTGCCAGCAGTGTCCACAGGGGCGAGGTTTTT
CASSVHRGEVF
>TRBD1|TRBV6-5|NA|TRBJ1-2
TGTGCCAGCAGTTTCCGAAATACAGGGGCCGGAGGCTACACCTTC
CASSFRNTGAGGYTF
>NA|TRBV11-3|once|TRBJ1-6
TGTGCCAGCAGCTTACTAGGTAGTACTACTAATCGGGGACCCCTCCACTTT
CASSLLGSTTNRGPLHF
>NA|TRBV13|NA|TRBJ1-1
TGTGCCAGCAGCCAGGCTCCAGGGCTGAACACTGAAGCTTTCTTT
CASSQAPGLNTEAFF
>NA|TRBV7-2|NA|TRBJ1-1
TGTGCCAGCAGCTTAGGGGGACTTCGGGGAACTGAAGCTTTCTTT
CASSLGGLRGTEAFF
>TRBD2|TRBV10-3|once|TRBJ2-7
TGTGCCATCAGAGGCGGGGGCTCCTACGAGCAGTACTTC
CAIRGGGSYEQYF
>NA|TRBV28|once|TRBJ2-3
TGTGCCAGCAGCCCACCTCTAGCCGCAGATACGCAGTATTTT
CASSPPLAADTQYF
>NA|TRBV13|NA|TRBJ2-7
TGTGCCAGCAGCCCTGGGACTCATCCCTACGAGCAGTACTTC
CASSPGTHPYEQYF
>NA|TRBV7-2|NA|TRBJ2-5
TGTGCCAGCAGCTTAGGACCGTGGGCGCAAGAGACCCAGTACTTC
CASSLGPWAQETQYF
>TRBD1|TRBV2|NA|TRBJ2-7
TGTGCCAGCAGCGATACAGGGGAATTCGAGCAGTACTTC
CASSDTGEFEQYF
>NA|TRBV2|NA|TRBJ1-6
TGTGCCAGCAGCAAAGGGGTTAATTCACCCCTCCACTTT
CASSKGVNSPLHF
>NA|TRBV11-2|NA|TRBJ2-1
TGTGCCAGCAGCTTAGTTGGACAAGCTAGTCTTCGAAGGAATGAGCAGTTCTTC
CASSLVGQASLRRNEQFF
>NA|TRBV19|NA|TRBJ1-1
TGTGCCAGTAGTACGAAAACGGGGAGGGCTGAAGCTTTCTTT
CASSTKTGRAEAFF
>NA|TRBV15|NA|TRBJ2-7
TGTGCCACCAGCAGAACAGGGATCTCCTACGAGCAGTACTTC
CATSRTGISYEQYF
>NA|TRBV6-1|NA|TRBJ1-1
TGTGCCAGCGTCGAGACATCAACGGACACTGAAGCTTTCTTT
CASVETSTDTEAFF
>NA|TRBV5-1|NA|TRBJ1-2
TGCGCCAGCAGCCCGGGGGAGGGGAGAGGTTTCTATGGCTACACCTTC
CASSPGEGRGFYGYTF
>NA|TRBV27|NA|TRBJ1-1
TGTGCCAGCAGACGAGGGGGTGAAGCTTTCTTT
CASRRGGEAFF
>NA|TRBV6-5|NA|TRBJ2-7
TGTGCCAGCAGCCAGGGACACCGATCCTACGAGCAGTACTTC
CASSQGHRSYEQYF
>NA|TRBV4-2|NA|TRBJ1-2
TGTGCCAGCAGCCAAGTATTTAGGGGGGGCTTCTATGGCTACACCTTC
CASSQVFRGGFYGYTF
>NA|TRBV6-1|NA|TRBJ2-2
TGTGCCAGCGACAGCATAACCGGGGAGCTGTTTTTT
CASDSITGELFF
>TRBD2|TRBV9|NA|TRBJ2-7
TGTGCCAGCAGCGTTTCTTTTGACTCCCGGACTAGCGGGAGGCCAATTCGTGGGGAGCAGTACTTC
CASSVSFDSRTSGRPIRGEQYF
>TRBD2|TRBV30|NA|TRBJ2-3
TGTGCCTCGTCTGTGGGGCTAGCGGGTAGCACAGATACGCAGTATTTT
CASSVGLAGSTDTQYF